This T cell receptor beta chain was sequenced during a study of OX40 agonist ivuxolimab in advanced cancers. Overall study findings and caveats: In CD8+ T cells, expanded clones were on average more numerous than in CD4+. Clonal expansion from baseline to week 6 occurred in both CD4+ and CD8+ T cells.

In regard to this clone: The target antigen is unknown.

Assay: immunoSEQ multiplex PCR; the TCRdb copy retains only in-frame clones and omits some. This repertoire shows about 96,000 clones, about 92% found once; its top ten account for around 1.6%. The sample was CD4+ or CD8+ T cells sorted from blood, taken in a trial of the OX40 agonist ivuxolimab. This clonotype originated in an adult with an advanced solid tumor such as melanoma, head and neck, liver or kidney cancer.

The CDR3 region has the DNA TGTGCCAGCAGCTTAATTCGGACTGGAGAGCAGTTCTTC. Amino acid sequence: CASSLIRTGEQFF. The J gene is TRBJ2-1, the V gene TRBV7-3; TRBD2 might be the D (5 bases). Germline CDR1 and CDR2: SGHTA and FQGTGA. The CDR3 is made up of 13 amino acids. V was clipped by 1 base and J by 10 bases, with 11 bases between them. Full variable domain (rest looked up from reference TRBV7-3 and TRBJ2-1): GAGVSQTPSNKVTEKGKYVELRCDPISGHTALYWYRQSLGQGPEFLIYFQGTGAADDSGLPNDRFFAVRPEGSVSTLKIQRTERGDSAVYLCASSLIRTGEQFFGPGTRLTVL.